These 23 T cell receptor beta chains came from one sample sequenced in a study of blood T cell repertoires in COVID-19. Profiling relied on immunoSEQ multiplex PCR, and the TCRdb table lists in-frame clones only, not all of them. The table has roughly 180,000 clones, about 85% seen once; the top ten hold 6.9%. Sequenced input: peripheral blood. The origin of the receptors is an elderly man with COVID-19, enrolled during active disease.

The chain recombines TRBV12-3 or TRBV12-4 with TRBJ1-2; the match to TRBD1 covers 8 bases. The CDR3 is 13 residues long. With V trimmed by 7 bases and J by 8 bases, 9 bases remained unmatched. Written as DNA, the CDR3 is TGTGCCAGCACCCTAGACAGGGGCAAAGGCTACACCTTC. It encodes CASTLDRGKGYTF.

Here the CDR3 reads CASSRGGNGYTF. The CDR3 bases are TGTGCCAGCAGCCGAGGCGGGAATGGCTACACCTTC. This sequence joins TRBV6-6 and TRBJ1-2, with D uncertain. The CDR3 loop spans 12 amino acids. Germline CDR1 MNHNY, CDR2 SVGAGI (reference sequence). V lost 6 bases and J 6 bases, leaving 11 bases between the germline ends.

The chain combines TRBV5-4 with TRBJ1-2, with D possibly TRBD1 on 5 matching bases. This CDR3 contains 13 residues. CDR1 is SGHNT and CDR2 is YYREEE in the germline V gene (reference sequence). V was clipped by 1 base and J by 4 bases, with 8 bases between them. As DNA, the CDR3 is TGTGCCAGCAGCTTGCAGGGAGGCTATGGCTACACCTTC. Protein sequence: CASSLQGGYGYTF.

This clone was counted between two and nine times. The chain employs TRBV6-2 or TRBV6-3 and TRBJ2-7, with TRBD2 as a possible D gene (6 bases). V was shortened by 0 bases and J by 1 base, with 10 bases between the two germline ends. The CDR3 loop spans 15 amino acids. CDR1 is MNHEY and CDR2 is SVGEGT in the germline V gene. For the CDR3, the DNA is TGTGCCAGCAGTTACTCGGGGACTTGGTCCTACGAGCAGTACTTC. Its translation is CASSYSGTWSYEQYF.

The V call is TRBV7-9, the J call TRBJ2-2; 7 positions agree with TRBD2. From germline, CDR1 is SEHNR and CDR2 FQNEAQ (reference sequence). The CDR3 is made up of 15 amino acids. The V and J ends lost 2 bases and 1 base, in that order; junction bases with no gene match: 1. CDR3 DNA sequence: TGTGCCAGCAGCTTACGGGGGGTGAACACCGGGGAGCTGTTTTTT. Translation: CASSLRGVNTGELFF. The whole variable domain, filled in from reference TRBV7-9 and TRBJ2-2, reads DTGVSQNPRHKITKRGQNVTFRCDPISEHNRLYWYRQTLGQGPEFLTYFQNEAQLEKSRLLSDRFSAERPKGSFSTLEIQRTEQGDSAMYLCASSLRGVNTGELFFGEGSRLTVL.

This clone was detected once. This rearrangement joins TRBV28 to TRBJ1-2; D may be TRBD1 (6 bases). The V gene's germline CDR1 is MDHEN and CDR2 SYDVKM. V lost 3 bases and J 6 bases, leaving 23 bases between the germline ends. This CDR3 comprises 17 residues. In DNA, the CDR3 is TGTGCCAGCAGTTTGGCCGGGAGGGGGGCGATTCTCGATGGCTACACCTTC. Protein product: CASSLAGRGAILDGYTF.

The genes are TRBV2 and TRBJ2-1; 13 bases fit TRBD2. V gave up 7 bases and J gave up 2 bases; unmatched junction bases: 2. The CDR3 loop spans 15 amino acids. CDR1 is SNHLY and CDR2 is FYNNEI in the germline V gene. The CDR3 is CASKTSGGPYNEQFF. CDR3 DNA sequence: TGTGCCAGCAAGACTAGCGGGGGGCCCTACAATGAGCAGTTCTTC.

The rearrangement links TRBV3-1 (or the pseudogene TRBV3-2) to TRBJ2-3; TRBD1 is a possible D gene (5 bases). V lost 4 bases and J 6 bases, leaving 14 bases between the germline ends. This CDR3 comprises 14 residues. Germline CDR1 LGHDT, CDR2 YNNKEL (reference sequence). CDR3 sequence (DNA): TGTGCCAGCAGCCCCAGACAGTTCCCCGATACGCAGTATTTT. Translated: CASSPRQFPDTQYF.

DNA for the CDR3: TGTGCCAGCAGCTCGGACCCGGACGGAGAGGGTGGCTACACCTTC. Amino acid sequence: CASSSDPDGEGGYTF. The V and J genes are TRBV7-9 and TRBJ1-2; D remains unclear. CDR3 size: 15 residues. Looked up from germline, CDR1 is SEHNR and CDR2 is FQNEAQ (reference sequence). The germline V and J ends were trimmed by 4 bases and 7 bases, with 19 bases remaining between them.

The V and J genes are TRBV28 and TRBJ2-7; weak D call: TRBD2 (7 bases). Germline CDR1 MDHEN, CDR2 SYDVKM. This CDR3 spans 14 amino acids. V was clipped by 7 bases and J by 2 bases, with 15 bases between them. Here the CDR3 DNA reads TGTGCCAGCAAGCGGACAGCGGGAACCTACGAGCAGTACTTC. Its translation: CASKRTAGTYEQYF. The whole variable domain, filled in from reference TRBV28 and TRBJ2-7, reads DVKVTQSSRYLVKRTGEKVFLECVQDMDHENMFWYRQDPGLGLRLIYFSYDVKMKEKGDIPEGYSVSREKKERFSLILESASTNQTSMYLCASKRTAGTYEQYFGPGTRLTVT.

The V call is TRBV7-2, the J call TRBJ1-2; D perhaps matches TRBD1 (6 bases). Germline assignment: CDR1 SGHTA and CDR2 FQGNSA. V was cut by 2 bases and J by 8 bases, with 18 bases left in between. This CDR3 has 15 residues. CDR3 bases: TGTGCCAGCAGCTTATTGGGGCAGGGGCAAGAAGGCTACACCTTC. Translating it yields CASSLLGQGQEGYTF.

The chain joins TRBV7-7 to TRBJ2-3, with TRBD1 matching 8 bases. The CDR3 consists of 17 residues. V shed 4 bases and J 2 bases; nucleotides not matched to a gene: 11. Germline CDR1 is SSHAT and CDR2 is FNYEAQ (reference sequence). The CDR3 nucleotides read TGTGCCAGCAGCTACCAAAAGGACAGGGCTTTCACAGATACGCAGTATTTT. This codes for CASSYQKDRAFTDTQYF.

This rearrangement joins TRBV3-1 (or the pseudogene TRBV3-2) to TRBJ1-1, with TRBD1 matching 7 bases. Per germline, CDR1 LGHDT and CDR2 YNNKEL (reference sequence). The V and J ends lost 2 bases and 1 base, in that order; junction bases with no gene match: 4. This CDR3 has 15 residues. The CDR3 spells CASSQQDRPNTEAFF. DNA for the CDR3: TGTGCCAGCAGCCAACAGGACAGGCCGAACACTGAAGCTTTCTTT.

The chain recombines TRBV6-1 with TRBJ2-5; D is undetermined. V gave up 0 bases and J gave up 5 bases, with 10 bases separating them. Germline V CDR1 and CDR2: MNHNS, SASEGT. The CDR3 sequence is 14 residues long. This CDR3 reads CASSEARPGETQYF. The DNA for the CDR3 is TGTGCCAGCAGTGAAGCAAGACCCGGGGAGACCCAGTACTTC.

V usage is TRBV5-6 and J usage is TRBJ1-5; D gene ambiguous. Trimming cost V 0 bases and J 6 bases, with 7 bases left between them. The germline V gene has CDR1 SGHDT and CDR2 YYEEEE. This CDR3 region has 13 residues. The CDR3 spells CASSLGYGQPQHF. In DNA, the CDR3 is TGTGCCAGCAGCTTGGGCTACGGTCAGCCCCAGCATTTT.

V and J are TRBV5-1 and TRBJ1-5, with 10 positions matching TRBD1. The CDR3 spans 15 residues. Germline-derived CDR1 and CDR2 are SGHRS and YFSETQ. V shed 4 bases, J shed 2 bases, and the junction held 3 bases outside the gene matches. The CDR3 is CASSQGTGGNQPQHF. The CDR3 DNA follows: TGCGCCAGCAGCCAAGGGACAGGGGGCAATCAGCCCCAGCATTTT.

The V and J genes are TRBV29-1 and TRBJ1-5, with TRBD1 matching over 9 bases. Trimming cost V 6 bases and J 1 base; bases outside gene matches: 7. Per germline, CDR1 SQVTM and CDR2 ANQGSEA. The CDR3 length is 15 residues. The CDR3 protein is CSVTPGTGSNQPQHF. CDR3 nucleotide sequence: TGCAGCGTCACACCGGGGACAGGGAGCAATCAGCCCCAGCATTTT.

The rearrangement uses TRBV10-3 and TRBJ2-6; weak D call: TRBD2 (6 bases). Trimming shortened V by 2 bases and J by 0 bases, and 11 bases separated the two germline ends. The germline CDR1 and CDR2 sequences are ENHRY and SYGVKD. The CDR3 extends over 17 amino acids. Here the CDR3 DNA reads TGTGCCATCAGTGAGGTTGCGGGGTCCTCTGGGGCCAACGTCCTGACTTTC. Translated, it gives CAISEVAGSSGANVLTF.

In its sample, this clone was seen once. The V call is TRBV4-2, the J call TRBJ2-1; 7 positions agree with TRBD1. The V segment lost 2 bases and the J segment 10 bases; nucleotides outside the gene matches: 8. Germline V CDR1 and CDR2: LGHNA, YNFKEQ. The CDR3 totals 14 residues. The CDR3 region is CASSQFQGVEEQFF. CDR3 bases: TGTGCCAGCAGCCAATTTCAGGGGGTAGAGGAGCAGTTCTTC.

By proportion, this clone is medium-sized. DNA of the CDR3: TGTGCCAGTACCCTCGGGGGGAGTAGGGATCAGCCCCAGCATTTT. Its protein is CASTLGGSRDQPQHF. J is TRBJ1-5 and V is TRBV19; maybe TRBD1 (5 bases). Trimming took 7 bases from V and 5 from J, leaving 18 bases between them. The CDR3 is 15 residues long. Germline values: CDR1 LNHDA, CDR2 SQIVND (reference sequence).

CDR3 in amino acids: CASSDRGQINTIYF. The CDR3 DNA follows: TGTGCCAGCAGCGACCGGGGACAGATAAACACCATATATTTT. The chain links TRBV5-5 to TRBJ1-3; the match to TRBD1 covers 7 bases. The CDR3 sequence is 14 residues long. Germline V lookup: CDR1 SGHKS, CDR2 YYEKEE (reference sequence). Unmatched junction bases numbered 7, after V lost 4 bases and J lost 6 bases.

V usage is TRBV5-1 and J usage is TRBJ1-4; D uncertain. CDR3 length: 16 residues. Trimming stripped 0 bases from V and 0 bases from J, with 9 bases between. Germline assignment: CDR1 SGHRS and CDR2 YFSETQ. CDR3 DNA: TGCGCCAGCAGCTTGGTAGCCGGGACAACTAATGAAAAACTGTTTTTT. It encodes CASSLVAGTTNEKLFF.

This clone has a count of ten or more. This chain uses TRBV11-2 with TRBJ1-2, with D perhaps TRBD1 (5 bases). The CDR3 length is 15 residues. Trimming removed 7 bases at V and 4 bases at J, with 19 bases between. In germline, CDR1 is SGHAT, CDR2 FQNNGV. The CDR3 reads CASTPVGGSFYGYTF. DNA for the CDR3: TGTGCCAGCACCCCCGTCGGGGGATCCTTCTATGGCTACACCTTC.